This TCR beta chain was recorded in a study of human T cells and chemical hapten exposure. Time point meaning: patch test 3, about 24 weeks after DPC sensitization. Treatment reported: therapeutic diphenylcyclopropenone sensitization with weekly scalp DPC. Per the germline V gene, CDR1 is MNHEY and CDR2 is SVGEGT. Trimming shortened V by 3 bases and J by 5 bases, and 13 bases separated the two germline ends. The CDR3 spans 15 residues. TCRdb reprocessed the RACE reads with MiXCR, giving one entry per CDR3 protein. Among 180,000 or so distinct CDR3 sequences listed, 24% were seen once. The sequence was obtained from a middle-aged woman with alopecia areata. Some clones in this sample may be carry-over from other donors' samples. This sample comprised whole blood, obtained in connection with sensitization to the hapten diphenylcyclopropenone (DPC). The chain is built from TRBV6-2 or TRBV6-3 and TRBJ2-2; perhaps TRBD1 as D (5 bases). The CDR3 region is CASSYNRIQTGELFF. The DNA of the CDR3 is TGTGCCAGCAGTTATAACAGGATTCAGACCGGGGAGCTGTTTTTT.